This is a list of T cell receptor beta chains from one sample in a study of regulatory T cells in long-lasting Graves disease. TCRdb reanalysed the multiplex PCR reads using MiXCR and keeps one entry per CDR3 protein. The data show a few hundred thousand distinct CDR3 sequences, 16% seen once. The same data also contributed to another study, on T cells in Graves' hyperthyroidism and ophthalmopathy.

Source: peripheral blood mononuclear cells (PBMCs), taken at new diagnosis, from a patient treated with antithyroid drugs. These receptors were taken from a man aged 40-49 years with Graves disease. The CDR3 runs from the conserved cysteine through the conserved F or W. The order of the fields is D gene, clone size, V gene, J gene, CDR3 protein, CDR3 DNA. The D gene is left open where the match is weak. Size is omitted from some rows. Given values are once, few, many or a class for expanded clones.

TRBD2	many	TRBV20-1	TRBJ2-3	CSVHLLVAGATSTDTQYF	TGCAGTGTCCACCTCCTGGTAGCGGGTGCTACTAGCACAGATACGCAGTATTTT
NA	many	TRBV20-1	TRBJ1-5	CSASRQGINQPQHF	TGCAGTGCCTCCCGGCAGGGGATTAATCAGCCCCAGCATTTT
NA	few	TRBV27	TRBJ1-1	CASSLRIQRLGSTEAFF	TGTGCCAGCAGTCTCCGCATTCAGCGGTTGGGTTCCACTGAAGCTTTCTTT
NA	many	TRBV11-2	TRBJ1-2	CASSLVPQGPYGYTF	TGTGCCAGCAGCTTAGTGCCCCAGGGCCCCTATGGCTACACCTTC
TRBD1	NA	TRBV10-3	TRBJ1-1	CAISGDRGTEAFF	TGTGCCATCAGTGGGGACAGGGGCACTGAAGCTTTCTTT
NA	NA	TRBV14	TRBJ1-1	CASSQGAGGTEALF	TGTGCCAGCAGCCAAGGGGCGGGGGGCACTGAAGCTCTCTTT
NA	many	TRBV2	TRBJ2-3	CASSEEAGTDTQYF	TGTGCCAGCAGTGAAGAGGCCGGCACAGATACGCAGTATTTT
NA	NA	TRBV29-1	TRBJ2-1	CSVRPSLRTYNEQFF	TGCAGCGTTCGACCGTCGCTGAGGACCTACAATGAGCAGTTCTTC
NA	few	TRBV13	TRBJ2-7	CASSGGGGAQRQQYF	TGTGCCAGCAGCGGGGGGGGCGGGGCCCAACGACAGCAGTACTTC
TRBD1	few	TRBV18	TRBJ2-7	CASSPQQGIYEQYF	TGTGCCAGCTCACCGCAACAGGGGATCTACGAGCAGTACTTC
NA	few	TRBV14	TRBJ1-1	CASSPHIYTEAFF	TGTGCCAGCAGCCCCCACATATACACTGAAGCTTTCTTT
NA	few	TRBV25-1	TRBJ2-7	CASSRSPTGSQYF	TGTGCCAGCAGCCGTTCCCCTACAGGGAGCCAGTACTTC
TRBD1	many	TRBV24-1	TRBJ2-1	CATSDLGAAGGLVDNEQFF	TGTGCCACCAGTGATTTGGGTGCCGCAGGGGGCCTGGTAGATAATGAGCAGTTCTTC
TRBD1	NA	TRBV19	TRBJ1-1	CASSPRTGGLRGAFF	TGTGCCAGTAGTCCTCGGACAGGGGGCCTTCGAGGAGCTTTCTTT
TRBD1	NA	TRBV19	TRBJ2-6	CASRNTRDRGESGANVLTF	TGTGCCAGTCGAAACACCAGGGACAGGGGAGAATCTGGGGCCAACGTCCTGACTTTC
NA	many	TRBV20-1	TRBJ2-5	CSARSRDGQETQYF	TGCAGTGCTAGATCCAGGGACGGTCAAGAGACCCAGTACTTC
NA	many	TRBV5-1	TRBJ2-1	CASSQTTGRNEQFF	TGCGCCAGCAGCCAGACGACAGGCCGGAATGAGCAGTTCTTC
NA	many	TRBV4-1	TRBJ2-3	CASSLGLHADTQYF	TGCGCCAGCAGCCTAGGACTCCACGCAGATACGCAGTATTTT
NA	many	TRBV10-3	TRBJ2-7	CAISEPDVYEQYF	TGTGCCATCAGTGAGCCCGACGTCTACGAGCAGTACTTC
TRBD1	once	TRBV6-1	TRBJ2-7	CASSGWDRPGEQYF	TGTGCCAGCAGTGGATGGGACAGGCCAGGCGAGCAGTACTTC
NA	many	TRBV28	TRBJ2-1	CASVDRRWGEQFF	TGTGCCAGCGTGGACAGACGTTGGGGTGAGCAGTTCTTC
TRBD1	NA	TRBV30	TRBJ2-6	CAWEGAFSGANVLTF	TGTGCCTGGGAGGGGGCCTTCTCTGGGGCCAACGTCCTGACTTTC
NA	many	TRBV20-1	TRBJ2-3	CSAFTNRGTDTQYF	TGCAGTGCTTTCACAAACAGGGGCACAGATACGCAGTATTTT
NA	many	TRBV20-1	TRBJ2-3	CSAGPVGDTQYF	TGCAGTGCTGGGCCCGTTGGAGATACGCAGTATTTT
NA	NA	TRBV7-3	TRBJ2-2	CASSLSRSPGELFF	TGTGCCAGCAGCTTAAGTCGGTCCCCCGGGGAGCTGTTTTTT
NA	many	TRBV6-2/TRBV6-3	TRBJ1-1	CASRYLIAGTEAFF	TGTGCCAGCCGGTACCTTATTGCAGGCACTGAAGCTTTCTTT
TRBD1	many	TRBV7-3	TRBJ2-3	CASSSPPGQGLTDTQYF	TGTGCCAGCAGCTCACCGCCAGGACAGGGTTTGACAGATACGCAGTATTTT
TRBD2	NA	TRBV12-5	TRBJ2-4	CASALLAGGNIQYF	TGTGCTAGTGCCCTACTAGCGGGGGGAAACATTCAGTACTTC
TRBD1	few	TRBV10-3	TRBJ1-5	CAISSQGTDQPQHF	TGTGCCATCAGTTCACAGGGGACGGATCAGCCCCAGCATTTT
TRBD1	NA	TRBV15	TRBJ1-1	CATSTPTGFFAFF	TGTGCCACCAGCACTCCGACAGGGTTCTTTGCTTTCTTT
NA	few	TRBV19	TRBJ2-4	CASSAAGTKNIQYF	TGTGCCAGTAGTGCGGCGGGGACCAAAAACATTCAGTACTTC
NA	NA	TRBV12-3/TRBV12-4	TRBJ1-2	CASSQGDYGYTF	TGTGCCAGCAGCCAAGGGGACTATGGCTACACCTTC
NA	many	TRBV7-9	TRBJ1-4	CASSLQQDEKLFF	TGTGCCAGCAGCTTACAACAGGACGAAAAACTGTTTTTT
NA	few	TRBV3-1	TRBJ1-1	CASSRQSNTEASF	TGTGCCAGCAGCCGCCAGTCCAACACTGAAGCTTCCTTT
TRBD2	few	TRBV19	TRBJ2-1	CASQLAGRRNEQFF	TGTGCCAGCCAGCTAGCGGGGAGACGGAATGAGCAGTTCTTC
NA	NA	TRBV27	TRBJ1-1	CASSISRDLTGAFF	TGTGCCAGCAGTATAAGCCGGGACCTAACTGGAGCTTTCTTT
TRBD2	few	TRBV20-1	TRBJ2-3	CSAREGGGRDTQYF	TGCAGTGCTAGAGAGGGCGGGGGGCGCGATACGCAGTATTTT
NA	many	TRBV15	TRBJ1-1	CATSRDRVRTNTEAFF	TGTGCCACCAGCAGAGATAGGGTCAGGACGAACACTGAAGCTTTCTTT
TRBD1	many	TRBV28	TRBJ2-7	CASSLQGGEQYF	TGTGCCAGCAGCCTACAGGGGGGTGAGCAGTACTTC
NA	many	TRBV5-1	TRBJ2-1	CASSLASGLYNEQFF	TGCGCCAGCAGCTTGGCCTCGGGACTTTACAATGAGCAGTTCTTC
TRBD1	NA	TRBV20-1	TRBJ2-7	CSAWDRDYEQYF	TGCAGTGCTTGGGACAGGGATTACGAGCAGTACTTC
TRBD1	many	TRBV12-3/TRBV12-4	TRBJ1-5	CASSLVAGGGHQPQHF	TGTGCCAGCAGTTTAGTGGCAGGGGGAGGGCATCAGCCCCAGCATTTT
NA	NA	TRBV6-1	TRBJ1-2	CAGRVDGDYGYTF	TGTGCCGGCAGAGTGGACGGAGACTATGGCTACACCTTC
NA	few	TRBV20-1	TRBJ2-1	CSASGGPNEQFF	TGCAGTGCTAGTGGGGGGCCCAATGAGCAGTTCTTC
NA	many	TRBV12-3/TRBV12-4	TRBJ1-2	CASSLANRARKSNYGYTF	TGTGCCAGCAGTTTAGCGAACAGGGCCAGAAAGAGCAACTATGGCTACACCTTC
NA	NA	TRBV5-4	TRBJ1-2	CASSLGPSGGYTF	TGTGCCAGCAGCCTGGGACCGAGCGGCGGCTACACCTTC
NA	NA	TRBV4-1	TRBJ2-1	CASSPLPGPRHF	TGCGCCAGCAGCCCACTCCCGGGACCCCGACATTTC
NA	many	TRBV12-3/TRBV12-4	TRBJ1-5	CASSPDKNNQPQHF	TGTGCCAGCAGTCCCGACAAGAACAATCAGCCCCAGCATTTT
TRBD1	many	TRBV7-2	TRBJ2-2	CASSLVTGGTGELFF	TGTGCCAGCAGCTTAGTGACAGGGGGAACCGGGGAGCTGTTTTTT
NA	NA	TRBV30	TRBJ2-7	CAWTGWGKSYEQYF	TGTGCCTGGACAGGATGGGGCAAATCCTACGAGCAGTACTTC
NA	few	TRBV2	TRBJ1-6	CASRAGSSYNSPLHF	TGTGCCAGCAGGGCAGGAAGCTCCTATAATTCACCCCTCCACTTT
NA	many	TRBV6-2/TRBV6-3	TRBJ2-1	CASSYSGGLPYNEQFF	TGTGCCAGCAGTTACTCGGGCGGACTACCCTACAATGAGCAGTTCTTC
NA	many	TRBV20-1	TRBJ2-3	CRVRTSTDTQYF	TGCAGGGTACGAACTAGCACAGATACGCAGTATTTT
TRBD2	many	TRBV20-1	TRBJ2-5	CSARGLAGGETQYF	TGCAGTGCTAGGGGACTAGCGGGGGGGGAGACCCAGTACTTC
NA	many	TRBV5-1	TRBJ2-4	CASKGQAGNIQYF	TGCGCCAGCAAGGGCCAGGCAGGGAACATTCAGTACTTC
TRBD2	many	TRBV10-2	TRBJ2-7	CASSASGGASSYEQYF	TGCGCCAGCAGCGCTAGCGGGGGGGCGAGCTCCTACGAGCAGTACTTC